One and the same sample provided the 19 T cell receptor beta chains below, sequenced in a study of cytomegalovirus exposure and HLA in healthy donors. The PCR was carried out with 60 Vbeta primers and 13 Jbeta primers. Profiled with immunoSEQ multiplex PCR; TCRdb holds only in-frame clones, not every one. The sample records fewer than 150,000 clones, approximately 80% being singletons. Material: PBMCs. The origin of the receptors is a man aged 30-40 years in good health and CMV-seronegative.

V is TRBV30 and J is TRBJ2-1; 7 bases map to TRBD2. Germline loops: CDR1 GTSNPN, CDR2 SVGIG (reference sequence). CDR3 length equals 15 residues. With V trimmed by 0 bases and J by 7 bases, 9 bases remained unmatched. CDR3 region: CAWSVPRGSRNEQFF. The CDR3 DNA is TGTGCCTGGAGTGTGCCTCGCGGGAGTAGAAATGAGCAGTTCTTC.

This clone turned up a few times. The chain links TRBV6-5 to TRBJ1-5; 7 bases fit TRBD1. Unmatched junction bases numbered 5, after V lost 10 bases and J lost 2 bases. The CDR3 consists of 13 residues. Germline values: CDR1 MNHEY, CDR2 SVGAGI. The CDR3 protein is CATQGGGNQPQHF. Written as DNA, the CDR3 is TGTGCCACTCAAGGGGGCGGCAATCAGCCCCAGCATTTT.

The chain employs TRBV18 and TRBJ2-1, with D possibly matching TRBD1 (6 bases). V dropped 0 bases and J dropped 0 bases, with 9 bases sitting between them. CDR3 size: 16 residues. Germline V gene lookup returns CDR1 KGHSH and CDR2 LQKENI. CDR3 in amino acids: CASSPPQGSSYNEQFF. CDR3 DNA: TGTGCCAGCTCACCACCTCAGGGGAGCTCCTACAATGAGCAGTTCTTC.

The gene calls are TRBV28 and TRBJ2-5; the match to TRBD2 covers 7 bases. The germline V gene has CDR1 MDHEN and CDR2 SYDVKM. The CDR3 runs to 13 residues. V trimming: 3 bases; J trimming: 5 bases; junction bases outside the gene matches: 3. This chain's CDR3 is CASSLLRGETQYF. DNA for the CDR3: TGTGCCAGCAGTTTGCTGCGGGGGGAGACCCAGTACTTC.

This sequence joins TRBV5-6 and TRBJ2-3, with D tentatively TRBD2 (5 bases). The germline V and J ends were trimmed by 5 bases and 5 bases, with 9 bases remaining between them. CDR3 length: 12 residues. CDR1 and CDR2 (germline): SGHDT, YYEEEE. CDR3 DNA: TGTGCCAGCAGAAAAGAGGGAGATACGCAGTATTTT. Amino acid sequence: CASRKEGDTQYF.

The chain links TRBV5-5 to TRBJ1-5, with D tentatively TRBD1 (6 bases). The CDR3 spans 14 residues. The germline CDR1 and CDR2 sequences are SGHKS and YYEKEE (reference sequence). V shed 4 bases and J shed 3 bases, with 11 bases lying between them. The DNA of the CDR3 is TGTGCCAGCAGCAAACAGGGAGTCAATCAGCCCCAGCATTTT. This encodes CASSKQGVNQPQHF. Filled out from reference TRBV5-5 and TRBJ1-5, the complete variable domain reads DAGVTQSPTHLIKTRGQQVTLRCSPISGHKSVSWYQQVLGQGPQFIFQYYEKEERGRGNFPDRFSARQFPNYSSELNVNALLLGDSALYLCASSKQGVNQPQHFGDGTRLSIL.

The chain is built from TRBV7-2 and TRBJ2-7; 9 bases align to TRBD1. Per germline, CDR1 SGHTA and CDR2 FQGNSA. The CDR3 covers 15 residues. V dropped 5 bases and J dropped 6; count of bases not matched to a gene: 11. The CDR3 nucleotides are TGTGCCAGCAGCCCCGGACAGGGGTTGTCTCTCGAGCAGTACTTC. Amino acids: CASSPGQGLSLEQYF.

Note on this clone: The identical CDR3 is also encoded by other nucleotide sequences in the sample. The gene calls are TRBV6-5 and TRBJ2-3; no definite D call. The V gene's germline CDR1 is MNHEY and CDR2 SVGAGI. V was clipped by 2 bases and J by 3 bases, with 6 bases between them. This CDR3 has 13 amino acids. The CDR3: CASSYRGTDTQYF. CDR3 in DNA: TGTGCCAGCAGTTACAGAGGAACAGATACGCAGTATTTT.

V gene TRBV28 combines with J gene TRBJ1-2; 10 nucleotides align to TRBD1. The CDR3 is made up of 14 amino acids. J lost 3 bases, V lost 4 bases, and 2 bases had no gene match. Germline V gene sequence: CDR1 MDHEN, CDR2 SYDVKM. For the CDR3, the DNA is TGTGCCAGCAGTTCGACAGGGGGCGACTATGGCTACACCTTC. Translated: CASSSTGGDYGYTF.

The genes are TRBV28 and TRBJ2-1; 8 bases align to TRBD1. Per germline, CDR1 MDHEN and CDR2 SYDVKM. The CDR3 extends over 13 amino acids. Trimming removed 5 bases from V and 7 bases from J; junction bases left unmatched: 4. The chain's CDR3 is CASSIQGENEQFF. The CDR3 bases are TGTGCCAGCAGTATACAGGGGGAGAATGAGCAGTTCTTC.

This clone appeared a single time. The chain carries TRBV7-9 and TRBJ2-7; D is uncertain. The germline V and J ends were trimmed by 0 bases and 9 bases, with 15 bases remaining between them. The CDR3 contains 14 residues. CDR1 and CDR2 from the germline V gene are SEHNR and FQNEAQ (reference sequence). CDR3 sequence (DNA): TGTGCCAGCAGCTTAGCGGAATTGAAGCGTAGGCAGTACTTC. Its translation is CASSLAELKRRQYF.

V is TRBV7-2 and J is TRBJ2-2, with a weak D call TRBD1 (6 bases). Germline V gives CDR1 SGHTA, CDR2 FQGNSA. The CDR3 is 16 residues long. Trimming removed 4 bases from V and 6 bases from J, with 18 bases in between. The CDR3 DNA follows: TGTGCCAGCAGCTCAGCCGGCAGGGGCTTGGCCGGGGAGCTGTTTTTT. It specifies CASSSAGRGLAGELFF.

The rearrangement links TRBV5-5 to TRBJ1-4; D is unresolved. V lost 0 bases, J lost 10 bases, and 7 bases lay in between. The germline V gene has CDR1 SGHKS and CDR2 YYEKEE (reference sequence). This CDR3 region has 12 residues. The CDR3 loop is CASSLGGRKLFF. The CDR3 DNA sequence: TGTGCCAGCAGCTTGGGAGGGAGAAAACTGTTTTTT.

The J gene is TRBJ1-1, the V gene TRBV27, with D hard to call. CDR3 length equals 14 residues. CDR1 is MNHEY and CDR2 is SMNVEV in the germline V gene (reference sequence). Trimming took off 4 bases at V and 5 bases at J, with 14 bases between the two ends. This CDR3 is CASSSRIRGTEAFF. The CDR3 region has the DNA TGTGCCAGCAGTTCCCGGATCCGAGGGACTGAAGCTTTCTTT.

In this sample, this clone turned up once. The V gene is TRBV7-2, the J gene TRBJ2-1; D ambiguous. The length of the CDR3 is 13 residues. Between the trimmed V and J ends, which lost 5 bases and 7 bases, there was a span of 12 bases. Germline V gene sequence: CDR1 SGHTA, CDR2 FQGNSA. The CDR3 here is CASSPNLMNEQFF. As DNA, the CDR3 is TGTGCCAGCAGCCCTAACCTAATGAATGAGCAGTTCTTC.

V and J are TRBV5-1 and TRBJ2-7, with D possibly being TRBD1 (5 bases). The CDR3 consists of 18 residues. Germline CDR1 SGHRS, CDR2 YFSETQ. V gave up 3 bases and J gave up 0 bases, with 22 bases separating them. The CDR3 region is CASSSRPNRIASSYEQYF. The DNA for the CDR3 is TGCGCCAGCAGCTCCCGCCCGAACAGGATAGCAAGCTCCTACGAGCAGTACTTC.

The V call is TRBV5-1, the J call TRBJ2-1, with TRBD1 matching over 8 bases. The CDR3 runs to 14 residues. CDR1 and CDR2 (germline): SGHRS, YFSETQ. V was clipped by 0 bases and J by 5 bases; unmatched bases: 1. The CDR3, as DNA: TGCGCCAGCAGCTTGGGGACAGGGAACAATGAGCAGTTCTTC. Protein: CASSLGTGNNEQFF. The full variable domain, its missing parts supplied by reference TRBV5-1 and TRBJ2-1, is KAGVTQTPRYLIKTRGQQVTLSCSPISGHRSVSWYQQTPGQGLQFLFEYFSETQRNKGNFPGRFSGRQFSNSRSEMNVSTLELGDSALYLCASSLGTGNNEQFFGPGTRLTVL.

This CDR3 is CASSLVSGANVLTF. The DNA for the CDR3 is TGTGCCAGCAGCTTAGTGTCGGGGGCCAACGTCCTGACTTTC. V is TRBV7-6 and J is TRBJ2-6; D remains unclear. The CDR3 runs 14 residues. Trimming shortened V by 1 base and J by 4 bases, and 5 bases separated the two germline ends. CDR1 SGHVS and CDR2 FNYEAQ come from the germline V gene.

In this sample, this clone turned up once. V and J are TRBV29-1 and TRBJ2-7; 8 positions match TRBD1. Germline CDR1 SQVTM, CDR2 ANQGSEA. The CDR3 loop spans 14 amino acids. V lost 4 bases, J lost 6 bases, and 11 bases stayed unmatched. CDR3 residues: CSVGWTGNRGEQYF. The CDR3 DNA reads TGCAGCGTTGGTTGGACAGGGAATAGGGGCGAGCAGTACTTC.